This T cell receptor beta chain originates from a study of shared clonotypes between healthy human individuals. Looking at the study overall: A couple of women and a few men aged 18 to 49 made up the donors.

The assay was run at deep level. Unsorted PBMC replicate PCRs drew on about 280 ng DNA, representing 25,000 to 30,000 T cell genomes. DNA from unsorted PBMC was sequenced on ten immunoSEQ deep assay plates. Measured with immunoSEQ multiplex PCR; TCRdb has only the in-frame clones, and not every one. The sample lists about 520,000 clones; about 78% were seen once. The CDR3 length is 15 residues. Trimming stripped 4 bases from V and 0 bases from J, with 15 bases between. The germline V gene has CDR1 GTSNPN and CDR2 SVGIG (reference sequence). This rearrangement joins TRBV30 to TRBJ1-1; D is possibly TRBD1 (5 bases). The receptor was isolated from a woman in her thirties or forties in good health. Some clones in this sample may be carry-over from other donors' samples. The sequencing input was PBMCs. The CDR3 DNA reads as TGTGCCTGGACCACCTGGGGGGGGGTGAACACTGAAGCTTTCTTT. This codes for CAWTTWGGVNTEAFF.